One and the same sample provided the 14 T cell receptor beta chains below, sequenced in a study of T cell responses to AZD1222 COVID-19 vaccine (dated by TCRdb to about 2021). The sample's time point label, decoded: baseline before first vaccination. Receptors were amplified or captured by the immunoSEQ multiplex PCR assay. The source is immuneACCESS, and TCRdb retained only in-frame sequences with V and J called. Part of the clones is not carried over; for the studies checked, unresolved V genes explain less than half of this, and the remainder is unexplained. The sample data list 110,000 to 150,000 clones, and about 94% of these were observed just once. Under 6.5% of the sample rests with the top ten. The specimen comprised peripheral blood, sampled on day 0 of AZD1222 vaccination. All receptors derive from an adult in good health.

This clone was counted once. The CDR3 DNA reads as TGTGCCAGTAGTCCGCTTTTTAGGACAGGGATCCCTCGCAACGAGCAGTACTTC. It translates to CASSPLFRTGIPRNEQYF. This chain joins TRBV19 and TRBJ2-7; 8 bases are a match to TRBD1. The germline gives CDR1 LNHDA, CDR2 SQIVND (reference sequence). V trimming: 5 bases; J trimming: 5 bases; junction bases outside the gene matches: 20. The CDR3 runs to 18 residues.

V gene TRBV5-4 combines with J gene TRBJ2-5; TRBD1 matches at 9 bases. With 6 bases clipped from V and 5 bases from J, the junction kept 11 bases outside the gene matches. The germline V gene encodes CDR1 SGHNT and CDR2 YYREEE (reference sequence). This CDR3 region has 15 residues. This CDR3 reads CASNFRTGEYETQYF. DNA of the CDR3: TGTGCCAGCAACTTCCGGACAGGGGAATATGAGACCCAGTACTTC.

This clone was found a few times. The gene calls are TRBV19 and TRBJ2-7; weak D call: TRBD1 (6 bases). The V gene's germline CDR1 is LNHDA and CDR2 SQIVND (reference sequence). This CDR3 has 15 amino acids. V was trimmed by 6 bases and J by 2 bases, leaving 17 bases between them. The DNA for the CDR3 is TGTGCCAGTAGGCCAGCCGGGACACAACCCTACGAGCAGTACTTC. It yields the protein CASRPAGTQPYEQYF.

The chain employs TRBV28 and TRBJ2-5, with D maybe TRBD1 (5 bases). The V gene's germline CDR1 is MDHEN and CDR2 SYDVKM. V was trimmed by 6 bases and J by 0 bases, leaving 14 bases between them. The CDR3 runs to 15 residues. The CDR3 DNA reads as TGTGCCAGCAGCTTTGACAGCTCGTACCAAGAGACCCAGTACTTC. This encodes CASSFDSSYQETQYF.

The J gene is TRBJ1-6, the V gene TRBV23-1; TRBD1 might be the D (6 bases). Being an ORF, TRBV23-1 has a function that is uncertain. The CDR3 spans 17 residues. V lost 2 bases, J lost 3 bases, and 14 bases lay in between. Here the CDR3 DNA reads TGCGCCAGCAGTCAAGAACAGGGCGGGTTCTATAATTCACCCCTCCACTTT. Its protein product is CASSQEQGGFYNSPLHF.

This rearrangement joins TRBV7-6 to TRBJ2-1; a weak D match, TRBD2 (6 bases). With 4 bases removed from V and 3 bases from J, the gap between germline ends came to 13 bases. Germline V gene data show CDR1 as SGHVS and CDR2 as FNYEAQ. CDR3 length: 15 residues. The CDR3 coding sequence is TGTGCCAGCAGCTCGGAAGGGACTGTCTACAATGAGCAGTTCTTC. Protein: CASSSEGTVYNEQFF.

The chain links TRBV4-1 to TRBJ2-1; 14 nucleotides agree with TRBD2. J lost 8 bases, V lost 1 base, and 7 bases had no gene match. Germline CDR1 MGHRA, CDR2 YSYEKL. The CDR3 loop spans 17 amino acids. The CDR3 DNA reads TGCGCCAGCAGCCAAGTATCCGGACTAGCGGGAGGATATGAGCAGTTCTTC. Translating gives CASSQVSGLAGGYEQFF.

V is TRBV19 and J is TRBJ1-1; TRBD1 agrees at 9 bases. The CDR3 length is 14 residues. The germline gives CDR1 LNHDA, CDR2 SQIVND (reference sequence). V lost 5 bases to trimming and J lost 4 bases; unmatched junction nucleotides: 5. CDR3 protein: CASSLVTGGTEAFF. For the CDR3, the DNA is TGTGCCAGTAGTTTGGTGACAGGGGGCACTGAAGCTTTCTTT.

The V call is TRBV27, the J call TRBJ2-3; 9 bases are shared with TRBD1. CDR1 is MNHEY, CDR2 SMNVEV, per germline (reference sequence). This CDR3 spans 15 amino acids. The junction had 6 bases not matched to a gene; V was cut back by 4 bases and J by 4 bases. Written as DNA, the CDR3 is TGTGCCAGCAGTTCGCTGACAGGGGGTCCAGATACGCAGTATTTT. Translation: CASSSLTGGPDTQYF.

The chain links TRBV10-2 to TRBJ1-2, with D unresolved. The V end was cut by 3 bases, the J end by 7 bases, with 12 bases between. The CDR3 contains 13 residues. CDR1 and CDR2 (germline): WSHSY, SAAADI. Here the CDR3 DNA reads TGCGCCAGCAGTGAAAGAGGCCGGGGTGGCTACACCTTC. Its translation: CASSERGRGGYTF.

The CDR3 loop is CASSMDLINSPLHF. The CDR3 DNA is TGTGCCAGTAGTATGGACTTAATTAATTCACCCCTCCACTTT. The chain uses TRBV19 and TRBJ1-6; D gene ambiguous. CDR1 is LNHDA and CDR2 is SQIVND in the germline V gene (reference sequence). V dropped 3 bases and J dropped 6 bases, with 9 bases sitting between them. CDR3 length: 14 amino acids. Full variable domain (remainder filled in from reference TRBV19 and TRBJ1-6): DGGITQSPKYLFRKEGQNVTLSCEQNLNHDAMYWYRQDPGQGLRLIYYSQIVNDFQKGDIAEGYSVSREKKESFPLTVTSAQKNPTAFYLCASSMDLINSPLHFGNGTRLTVT.

The V call is TRBV24-1, the J call TRBJ1-2, with D possibly being TRBD1 (5 bases). Looked up from germline, CDR1 is KGHDR and CDR2 is SFDVKD. Trimming pared 7 bases from V and 3 bases from J, leaving 17 bases between. The CDR3 totals 15 residues. This CDR3 reads CATRKRTPAYYGYTF. CDR3 DNA sequence: TGTGCCACCAGAAAACGGACACCAGCCTACTATGGCTACACCTTC.

The J gene is TRBJ1-4, the V gene TRBV24-1, with D uncertain. The length of the CDR3 is 16 residues. CDR1 and CDR2 (germline): KGHDR, SFDVKD. Trimming stripped 4 bases from V and 6 bases from J, with 17 bases between. CDR3 coding DNA: TGTGCCACCAGTGACTCCCGGGCCGCCGGCCATGAAAAACTGTTTTTT. It translates to CATSDSRAAGHEKLFF.

This clone occurred once. The chain employs TRBV5-6 and TRBJ1-4, with TRBD1 as a possible D gene (5 bases). V dropped 4 bases and J dropped 12 bases, with 19 bases sitting between them. CDR3 length: 14 amino acids. CDR1 and CDR2 from the germline V gene are SGHDT and YYEEEE. CDR3 in amino acids: CASSPTGPGEQLFF. DNA of the CDR3: TGTGCCAGCAGCCCTACGGGACCCGGTGAGCAACTGTTTTTT. The whole variable domain, remainder taken from reference TRBV5-6 and TRBJ1-4, is DAGVTQSPTHLIKTRGQQVTLRCSPKSGHDTVSWYQQALGQGPQFIFQYYEEEERQRGNFPDRFSGHQFPNYSSELNVNALLLGDSALYLCASSPTGPGEQLFFGSGTQLSVL.